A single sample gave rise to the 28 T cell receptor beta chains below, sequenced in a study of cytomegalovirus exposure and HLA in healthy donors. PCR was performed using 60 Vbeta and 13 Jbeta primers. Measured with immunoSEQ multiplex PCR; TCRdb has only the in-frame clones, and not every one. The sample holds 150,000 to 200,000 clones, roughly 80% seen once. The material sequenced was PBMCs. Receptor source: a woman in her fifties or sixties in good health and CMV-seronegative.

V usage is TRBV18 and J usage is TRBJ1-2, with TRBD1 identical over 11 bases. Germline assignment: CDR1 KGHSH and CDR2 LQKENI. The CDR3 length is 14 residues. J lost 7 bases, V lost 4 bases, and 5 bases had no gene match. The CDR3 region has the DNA TGTGCCAGCTCACTGGACAGGGGGCCGGGTGGCTACACCTTC. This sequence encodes CASSLDRGPGGYTF.

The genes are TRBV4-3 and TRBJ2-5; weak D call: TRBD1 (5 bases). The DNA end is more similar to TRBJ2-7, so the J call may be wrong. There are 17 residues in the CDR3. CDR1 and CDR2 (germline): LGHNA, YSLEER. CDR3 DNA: TGCGCCAGCAGCCAAGTAATGCGTCAAGGGGCAGCCTACGAGCAGTACTTC. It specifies CASSQVMRQGAAYEQYF.

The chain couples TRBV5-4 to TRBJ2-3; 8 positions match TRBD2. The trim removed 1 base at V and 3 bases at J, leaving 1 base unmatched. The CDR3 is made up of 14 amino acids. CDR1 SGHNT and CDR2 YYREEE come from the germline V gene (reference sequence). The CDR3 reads CASSLTSGTDTQYF. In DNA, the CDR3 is TGTGCCAGCAGCTTGACTAGCGGTACAGATACGCAGTATTTT.

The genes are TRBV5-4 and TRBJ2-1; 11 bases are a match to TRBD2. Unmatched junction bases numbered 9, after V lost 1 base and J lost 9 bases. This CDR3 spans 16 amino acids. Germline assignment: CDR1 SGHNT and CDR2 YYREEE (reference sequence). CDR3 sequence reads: CASSLFWLAGGREQFF. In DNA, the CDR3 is TGTGCCAGCAGCTTGTTTTGGCTAGCGGGAGGTCGTGAGCAGTTCTTC.

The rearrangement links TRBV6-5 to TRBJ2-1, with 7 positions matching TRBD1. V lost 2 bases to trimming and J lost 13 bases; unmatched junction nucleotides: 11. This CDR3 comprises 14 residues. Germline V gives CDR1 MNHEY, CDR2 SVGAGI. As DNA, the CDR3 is TGTGCCAGCAGTTACGATGGACAGGACCGTAAACAGTTCTTC. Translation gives CASSYDGQDRKQFF.

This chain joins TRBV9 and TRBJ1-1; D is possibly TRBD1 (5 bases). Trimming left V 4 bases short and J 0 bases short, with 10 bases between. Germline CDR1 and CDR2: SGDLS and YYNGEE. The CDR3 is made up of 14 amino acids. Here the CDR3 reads CASSSQTVNTEAFF. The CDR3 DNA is TGTGCCAGCAGCTCCCAGACAGTGAACACTGAAGCTTTCTTT.

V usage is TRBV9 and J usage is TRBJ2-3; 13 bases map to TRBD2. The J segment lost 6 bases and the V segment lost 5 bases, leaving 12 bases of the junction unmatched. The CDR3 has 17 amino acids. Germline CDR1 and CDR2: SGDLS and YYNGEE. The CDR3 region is CASRPSGTSGIGDTQYF. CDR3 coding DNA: TGTGCCAGCAGGCCCTCCGGGACTAGCGGGATCGGTGATACGCAGTATTTT.

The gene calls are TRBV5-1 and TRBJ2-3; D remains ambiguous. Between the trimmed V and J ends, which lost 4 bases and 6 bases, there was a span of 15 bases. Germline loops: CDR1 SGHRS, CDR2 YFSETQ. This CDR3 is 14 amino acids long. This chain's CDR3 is CASSLPIGWDTQYF. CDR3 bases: TGCGCCAGCAGCCTCCCAATCGGTTGGGATACGCAGTATTTT.

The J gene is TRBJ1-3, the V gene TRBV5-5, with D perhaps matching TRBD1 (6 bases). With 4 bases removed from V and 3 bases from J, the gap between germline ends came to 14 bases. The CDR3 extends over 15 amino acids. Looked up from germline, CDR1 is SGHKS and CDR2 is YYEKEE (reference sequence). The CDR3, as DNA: TGTGCCAGCAGCCGACCACAGGGTTTTGGAAACACCATATATTTT. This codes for CASSRPQGFGNTIYF.

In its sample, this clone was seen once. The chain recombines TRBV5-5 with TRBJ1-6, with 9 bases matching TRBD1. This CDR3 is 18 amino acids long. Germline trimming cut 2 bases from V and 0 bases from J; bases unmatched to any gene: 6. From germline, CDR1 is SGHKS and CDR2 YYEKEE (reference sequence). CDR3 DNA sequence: TGTGCCAGCAGCTTCCGGGACAGGGCCCTCTCCTATAATTCACCCCTCCACTTT. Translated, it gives CASSFRDRALSYNSPLHF.

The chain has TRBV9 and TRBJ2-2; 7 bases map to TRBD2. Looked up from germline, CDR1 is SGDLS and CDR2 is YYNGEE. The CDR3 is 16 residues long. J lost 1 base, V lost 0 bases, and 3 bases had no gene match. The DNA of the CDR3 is TGTGCCAGCAGCGTAGGGCTAGCGGAGAACACCGGGGAGCTGTTTTTT. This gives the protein CASSVGLAENTGELFF.

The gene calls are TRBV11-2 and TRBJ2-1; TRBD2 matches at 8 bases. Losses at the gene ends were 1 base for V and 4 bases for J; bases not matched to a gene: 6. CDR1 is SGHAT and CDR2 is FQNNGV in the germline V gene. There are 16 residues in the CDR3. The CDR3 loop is CASSLVYSGIYNEQFF. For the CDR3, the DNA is TGTGCCAGCAGCTTAGTATATAGCGGGATTTACAATGAGCAGTTCTTC.

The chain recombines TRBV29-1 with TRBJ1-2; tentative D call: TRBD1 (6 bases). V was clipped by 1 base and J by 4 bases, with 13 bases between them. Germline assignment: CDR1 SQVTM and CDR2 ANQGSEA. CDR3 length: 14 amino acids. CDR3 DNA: TGCAGCGTTGAAGTTGCGGGGGGCGTCTATGGCTACACCTTC. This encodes CSVEVAGGVYGYTF. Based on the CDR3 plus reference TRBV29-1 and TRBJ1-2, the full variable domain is SAVISQKPSRDICQRGTSLTIQCQVDSQVTMMFWYRQQPGQSLTLIATANQGSEATYESGFVIDKFPISRPNLTFSTLTVSNMSPEDSSIYLCSVEVAGGVYGYTFGSGTRLTVV.

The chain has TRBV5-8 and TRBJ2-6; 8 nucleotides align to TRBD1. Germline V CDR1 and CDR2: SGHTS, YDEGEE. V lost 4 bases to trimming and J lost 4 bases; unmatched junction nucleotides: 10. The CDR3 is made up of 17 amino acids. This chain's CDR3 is CASSTRQGRAGANVLTF. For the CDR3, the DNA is TGTGCCAGCAGCACCAGACAGGGGCGGGCGGGGGCCAACGTCCTGACTTTC.

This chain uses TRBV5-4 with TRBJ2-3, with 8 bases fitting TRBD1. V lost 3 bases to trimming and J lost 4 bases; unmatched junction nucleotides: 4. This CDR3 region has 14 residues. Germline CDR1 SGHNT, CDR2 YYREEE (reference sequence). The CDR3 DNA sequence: TGTGCCAGCAGCTCCGGACAGGGCGCAGATACGCAGTATTTT. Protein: CASSSGQGADTQYF.

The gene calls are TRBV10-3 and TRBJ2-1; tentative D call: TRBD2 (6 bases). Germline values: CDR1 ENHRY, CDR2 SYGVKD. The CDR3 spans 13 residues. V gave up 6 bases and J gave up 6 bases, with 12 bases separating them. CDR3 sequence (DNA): TGTGCCATCAGGGAGACTAGTTCCAATGAGCAGTTCTTC. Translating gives CAIRETSSNEQFF.

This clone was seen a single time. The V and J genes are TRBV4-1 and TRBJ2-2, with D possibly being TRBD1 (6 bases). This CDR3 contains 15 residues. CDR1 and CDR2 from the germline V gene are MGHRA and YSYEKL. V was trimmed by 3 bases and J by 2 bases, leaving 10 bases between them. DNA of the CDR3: TGCGCCAGCAGCCACCGGGACACAAACACCGGGGAGCTGTTTTTT. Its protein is CASSHRDTNTGELFF.

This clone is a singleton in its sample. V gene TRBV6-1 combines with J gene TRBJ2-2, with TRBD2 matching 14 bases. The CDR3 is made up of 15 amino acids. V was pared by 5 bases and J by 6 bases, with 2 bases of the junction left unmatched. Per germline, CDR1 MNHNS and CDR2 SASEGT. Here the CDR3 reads CASSSTSGRAGELFF. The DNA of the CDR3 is TGTGCCAGCAGTTCGACTAGCGGGAGGGCCGGGGAGCTGTTTTTT.

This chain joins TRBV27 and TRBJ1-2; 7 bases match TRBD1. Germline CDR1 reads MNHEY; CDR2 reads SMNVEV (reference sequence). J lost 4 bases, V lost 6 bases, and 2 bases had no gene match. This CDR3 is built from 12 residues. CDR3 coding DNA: TGTGCCAGCAGCCAGGGGGGCTATGGCTACACCTTC. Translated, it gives CASSQGGYGYTF.

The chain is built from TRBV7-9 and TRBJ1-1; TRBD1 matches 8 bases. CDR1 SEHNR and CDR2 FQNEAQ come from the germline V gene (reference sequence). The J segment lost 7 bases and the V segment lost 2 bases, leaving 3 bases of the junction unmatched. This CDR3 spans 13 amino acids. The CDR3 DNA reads TGTGCCAGCAGCTTACAGGGGGCTGTTGAAGCTTTCTTT. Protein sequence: CASSLQGAVEAFF.

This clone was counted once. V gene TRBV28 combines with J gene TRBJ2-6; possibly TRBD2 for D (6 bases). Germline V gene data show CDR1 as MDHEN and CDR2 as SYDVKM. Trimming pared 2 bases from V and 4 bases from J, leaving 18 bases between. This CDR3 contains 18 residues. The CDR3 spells CASSLDPRGLTGANVLTF. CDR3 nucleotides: TGTGCCAGCAGTTTAGACCCCCGGGGACTGACCGGGGCCAACGTCCTGACTTTC.

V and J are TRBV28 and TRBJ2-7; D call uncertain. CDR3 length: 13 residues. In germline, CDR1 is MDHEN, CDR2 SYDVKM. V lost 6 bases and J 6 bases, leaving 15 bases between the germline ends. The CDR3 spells CASRPGRFSEQYF. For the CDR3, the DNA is TGTGCCAGCAGGCCGGGTCGGTTTAGCGAGCAGTACTTC.

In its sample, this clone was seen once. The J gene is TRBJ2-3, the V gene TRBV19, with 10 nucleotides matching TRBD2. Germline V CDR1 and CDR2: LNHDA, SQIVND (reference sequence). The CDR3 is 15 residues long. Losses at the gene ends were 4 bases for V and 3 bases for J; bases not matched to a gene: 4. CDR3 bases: TGTGCCAGTAGTAGCGGACTAGCGGAAACAGATACGCAGTATTTT. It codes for CASSSGLAETDTQYF.

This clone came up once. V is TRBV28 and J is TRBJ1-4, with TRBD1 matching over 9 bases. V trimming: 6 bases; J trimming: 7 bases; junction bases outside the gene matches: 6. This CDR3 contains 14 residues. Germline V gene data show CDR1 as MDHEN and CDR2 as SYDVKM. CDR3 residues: CASSEQGAGEKLFF. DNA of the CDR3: TGTGCCAGCAGCGAACAGGGGGCGGGTGAAAAACTGTTTTTT.

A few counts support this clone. CDR3 region: CATSRDRMNTEAFF. In nucleotides, the CDR3 is TGTGCCACCAGCAGGGACAGGATGAACACTGAAGCTTTCTTT. This chain connects TRBV15 to TRBJ1-1, with TRBD1 matching 7 bases. Germline CDR1 LNHNV, CDR2 YYDKDF (reference sequence). V was pared by 3 bases and J by 0 bases, with 1 base of the junction left unmatched. The CDR3 is 14 residues long.

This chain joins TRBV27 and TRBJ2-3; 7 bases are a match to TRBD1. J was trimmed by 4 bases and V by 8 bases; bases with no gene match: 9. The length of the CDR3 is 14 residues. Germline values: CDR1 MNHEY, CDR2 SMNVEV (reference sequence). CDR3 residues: CASRRGQGADTQYF. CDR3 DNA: TGTGCCAGCCGCCGTGGGCAGGGGGCAGATACGCAGTATTTT.

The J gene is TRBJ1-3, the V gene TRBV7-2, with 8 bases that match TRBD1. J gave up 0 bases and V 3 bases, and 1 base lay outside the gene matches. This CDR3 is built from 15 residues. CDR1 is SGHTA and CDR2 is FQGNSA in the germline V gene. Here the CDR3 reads CASSFGTGSGNTIYF. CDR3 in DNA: TGTGCCAGCAGCTTCGGGACAGGCTCTGGAAACACCATATATTTT. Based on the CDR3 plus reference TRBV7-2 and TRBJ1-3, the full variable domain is GAGVSQSPSNKVTEKGKDVELRCDPISGHTALYWYRQSLGQGLEFLIYFQGNSAPDKSGLPSDRFSAERTGGSVSTLTIQRTQQEDSAVYLCASSFGTGSGNTIYFGEGSWLTVV.

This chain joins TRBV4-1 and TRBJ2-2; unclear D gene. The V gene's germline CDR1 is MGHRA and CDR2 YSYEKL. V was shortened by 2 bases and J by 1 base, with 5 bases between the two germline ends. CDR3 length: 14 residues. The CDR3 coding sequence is TGCGCCAGCAGCCAACCGTGGAACACCGGGGAGCTGTTTTTT. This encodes CASSQPWNTGELFF.